The 15 T cell receptor beta chains given below trace back to one sample, sequenced in a study of blood T cells in healthy people across ages. A second PCR of about 7 to 12 cycles used a sample-barcoded 5' primer and a J-beta primer mix. TCRdb passed the 5' RACE reads through MiXCR, listing each CDR3 protein once. The sample contains hundreds of thousands of distinct CDR3 sequences, around 25% of which appear only once. The sample was also linked to a second study, of T cells of mothers and their children.

The sequencing input was blood. The receptors come from a boy aged 10-17 years in good health.

V gene TRBV3-1 combines with J gene TRBJ1-1; 10 bases are shared with TRBD1. V lost 3 bases to trimming and J lost 6 bases; unmatched junction nucleotides: 4. The CDR3 spans 14 residues. Germline V CDR1 and CDR2: LGHDT, YNNKEL (reference sequence). This chain's CDR3 is CASSHSGTGAEAFF. Written as DNA, the CDR3 is TGTGCCAGCAGCCATTCCGGGACAGGGGCTGAAGCTTTCTTT.

This clonotype was observed once. CDR3 amino acids: CASSDSLEQYF. Written as DNA, the CDR3 is TGTGCCAGCAGCGACTCCCTCGAGCAGTACTTC. The chain is built from TRBV6-2 or TRBV6-3 and TRBJ2-7; no clear D gene. Deletions cut 6 bases from V and 6 bases from J, with 9 bases between. Germline V gene sequence: CDR1 MNHEY, CDR2 SVGEGT. The CDR3 covers 11 residues.

This clonotype came up once. A junction boundary mismatches the germline segment, possibly from a read error. V gene TRBV6-4 combines with J gene TRBJ2-7; 7 positions match TRBD1. The V gene's germline CDR1 is MRHNA and CDR2 SNTAGT. The CDR3 contains 16 residues. The CDR3 is CASSDPRDRNGYEQHF. The CDR3, as DNA: TGTGCCAGCAGTGACCCTAGGGACAGAAATGGGTACGAGCAGCACTTC.

The gene calls are TRBV24-1 and TRBJ2-5, with D perhaps matching TRBD1 (5 bases). The germline gives CDR1 KGHDR, CDR2 SFDVKD. The CDR3 spans 16 residues. V was pared by 7 bases and J by 4 bases, with 21 bases between. CDR3 coding DNA: TGTGCCACCAGCGCTTCCACGGCAGGGAAGGGAGAGACCCAGTACTTC. Its protein product is CATSASTAGKGETQYF.

A few counts support this clonotype. CDR3 in amino acids: CASSEGREAQYF. The CDR3 DNA is TGTGCCAGCAGTGAAGGGAGGGAGGCCCAGTACTTC. The V call is TRBV2, the J call TRBJ2-5; D perhaps matches TRBD2 (6 bases). The CDR3 is 12 amino acids. The germline gives CDR1 SNHLY, CDR2 FYNNEI. V was shortened by 1 base and J by 9 bases, with 9 bases between the two germline ends.

The genes are TRBV9 and TRBJ2-1; no clear D gene. Germline V CDR1 and CDR2: SGDLS, YYNGEE. This CDR3 is 15 amino acids long. Trimming took 7 bases from V and 2 from J, leaving 16 bases between them. The CDR3, as DNA: TGTGCCAGCCACCTACTAAGCGAACCCTACAATGAGCAGTTCTTC. Translated: CASHLLSEPYNEQFF.

V gene TRBV9 combines with J gene TRBJ1-2; D is undetermined. Trimming took 0 bases from V and 2 from J, leaving 17 bases between them. CDR3 length: 17 residues. Germline V gene data show CDR1 as SGDLS and CDR2 as YYNGEE. CDR3 in DNA: TGTGCCAGCAGCGTAGATCCCAGGTCTAACTCGAACTATGGCTACACCTTC. Its protein is CASSVDPRSNSNYGYTF.

This sequence joins TRBV20-1 and TRBJ1-1; 10 nucleotides agree with TRBD1. Germline V gene lookup returns CDR1 DFQATT and CDR2 SNEGSKA (reference sequence). This CDR3 contains 17 residues. The ends lost 0 bases at V and 0 bases at J; junction bases unmatched: 7. The chain's CDR3 is CSARDWQDRGLNTEAFF. As DNA, the CDR3 is TGCAGTGCTAGAGATTGGCAGGACAGGGGGTTGAACACTGAAGCTTTCTTT.

V gene TRBV27 combines with J gene TRBJ1-1; a possible D gene is TRBD1 (6 bases). This CDR3 contains 15 residues. Between the trimmed V and J ends, which lost 5 bases and 3 bases, there was a span of 16 bases. Germline CDR1 reads MNHEY; CDR2 reads SMNVEV (reference sequence). DNA of the CDR3: TGTGCCAGCAGTCCTGCACAGGGAGGGTACACTGAAGCTTTCTTT. It translates to CASSPAQGGYTEAFF.

Regarding this clonotype: Because the CDR3 is missing its conserved closing phenylalanine or tryptophan, this is likely a read error. V is TRBV2 and J is TRBJ2-7; 7 bases map to TRBD2. The germline gives CDR1 SNHLY, CDR2 FYNNEI. The CDR3 spans 17 residues. V lost 5 bases and J lost 5; bases outside the gene matches: 18. The CDR3 is CASSQRESPNWENEQYL. CDR3 sequence (DNA): TGTGCCAGCAGTCAGCGGGAAAGTCCTAACTGGGAAAACGAGCAGTACCTC.

This rearrangement joins TRBV7-4 to TRBJ1-2; no definite D call. V was shortened by 1 base and J by 4 bases, with 10 bases between the two germline ends. The V gene's germline CDR1 is SGHVT and CDR2 SQSDAQ. This CDR3 region has 14 residues. CDR3 sequence (DNA): TGTGCCAGCAGCTTAGGTATTAAAGGCTATGGCTACACCTTC. Translated: CASSLGIKGYGYTF.

The CDR3 here is CSVAGTGPRGYTF. In DNA form, the CDR3 reads TGCAGCGTTGCCGGGACAGGCCCTAGGGGCTACACCTTC. The genes are TRBV29-1 and TRBJ1-2, with 8 bases that match TRBD1. V shed 4 bases, J shed 8 bases, and the junction held 9 bases outside the gene matches. Germline CDR1 SQVTM, CDR2 ANQGSEA. The CDR3 is 13 residues long.

This clonotype has ten or more counts. The genes are TRBV11-2 and TRBJ2-2; D unclear. CDR1 SGHAT and CDR2 FQNNGV come from the germline V gene. Trimming took 4 bases from V and 6 from J, leaving 3 bases between them. CDR3 length: 11 residues. The CDR3 DNA reads TGTGCCAGCAGCTCTTCCGGGGAGCTGTTTTTT. Encoded protein: CASSSSGELFF.

The genes are TRBV20-1 and TRBJ1-1; D uncertain. The V gene's germline CDR1 is DFQATT and CDR2 SNEGSKA (reference sequence). CDR3 length: 13 amino acids. The V end was cut by 3 bases, the J end by 0 bases, with 8 bases between. CDR3 nucleotides: TGCAGTGCTAGGTACACACTGAACACTGAAGCTTTCTTT. It translates to CSARYTLNTEAFF.

This sequence joins TRBV5-1 and TRBJ1-2, with TRBD1 matching 7 bases. V shed 4 bases and J 4 bases; nucleotides not matched to a gene: 7. The V gene's germline CDR1 is SGHRS and CDR2 YFSETQ. There are 14 residues in the CDR3. This CDR3 is CASSLGTEPYGYTF. CDR3 bases: TGCGCCAGCAGCCTCGGGACAGAACCCTATGGCTACACCTTC.